Below are 20 T cell receptor beta chains sequenced from a single sample in a study of T-cell memory formation after mild COVID-19. MiXCR, run by TCRdb on the 5' RACE reads, gives a single entry per CDR3 protein. This table has some 290,000 distinct CDR3 sequences, 15% to 20% appearing once. Specimen: PBMCs or a T cell subset sorted from them (not recorded which). Every receptor here comes from a young man who had mild COVID-19 (a few samples of this study predate the infection). Cell type and time point are not known.

This clonotype was counted a few times. V gene TRBV6-6 combines with J gene TRBJ2-2; tentatively, D is TRBD1 (6 bases). This CDR3 spans 15 amino acids. Germline V gene sequence: CDR1 MNHNY, CDR2 SVGAGI (reference sequence). V lost 6 bases and J lost 0, with 11 bases in between. This chain's CDR3 is CASSWGTPNTGELFF. CDR3 nucleotides: TGTGCCAGCAGCTGGGGGACACCGAACACCGGGGAGCTGTTTTTT.

The chain combines TRBV7-6 with TRBJ2-1; D is unresolved. This CDR3 is 16 amino acids long. The ends were cut back, 1 base at V and 0 bases at J, with 10 bases in the middle. The germline gives CDR1 SGHVS, CDR2 FNYEAQ. The CDR3 coding sequence is TGTGCCAGCAGCTTAGACCGCCCGAGCTCCTACAATGAGCAGTTCTTC. It is translated as CASSLDRPSSYNEQFF.

The table lists this clonotype with a few counts. This sequence joins TRBV4-1 and TRBJ1-4, with D unclear. This CDR3 contains 11 residues. The germline gives CDR1 MGHRA, CDR2 YSYEKL. Trimming removed 0 bases from V and 14 bases from J, with 7 bases in between. CDR3 coding DNA: TGCGCCAGCAGCCAAGATTGGGTGCTGTTTTTT. Its protein product is CASSQDWVLFF.

This clonotype was seen only a few times. J is TRBJ1-1 and V is TRBV20-1, with D hard to call. V gave up 6 bases and J gave up 0 bases, with 11 bases separating them. The germline V gene has CDR1 DFQATT and CDR2 SNEGSKA (reference sequence). The CDR3 extends over 13 amino acids. The CDR3 here is CSAHRGLNTEAFF. The CDR3 DNA follows: TGCAGTGCCCATCGCGGCTTGAACACTGAAGCTTTCTTT.

This clonotype was found a few times. The CDR3 reads CASKQEGVLETQYF. DNA for the CDR3: TGTGCCAGCAAACAGGAGGGGGTTCTAGAGACCCAGTACTTC. This chain connects TRBV28 to TRBJ2-5; D possibly matches TRBD1 or TRBD2 (6 bases each). The CDR3 has 14 amino acids. Germline-derived CDR1 and CDR2 are MDHEN and SYDVKM. The V end lost 7 bases, the J end lost 4 bases, and 16 bases lay between the germline ends.

This clonotype was picked up many times. V is TRBV18 and J is TRBJ2-7; TRBD1 matches at 7 bases. Germline-derived CDR1 and CDR2 are KGHSH and LQKENI. After removal of 5 bases from V and 6 bases from J, the junction contained 7 bases not matched to a gene. The CDR3 is 13 residues long. The CDR3 DNA reads as TGTGCCAGCTCATCAACAGGGGTTAGCGAGCAGTACTTC. As protein: CASSSTGVSEQYF.

The rearrangement links TRBV12-3 or TRBV12-4 to TRBJ2-5; D perhaps matches TRBD1 (6 bases). The length of the CDR3 is 13 residues. V dropped 6 bases and J dropped 5 bases, with 13 bases sitting between them. The CDR3 loop reads CASRIQGWETQYF. CDR3 sequence (DNA): TGTGCCAGCAGAATACAGGGTTGGGAGACCCAGTACTTC.

This clonotype has more than one count but fewer than ten. CDR3 DNA: TGTGCCAGCAGTGAAGCGGGCGGGTATAATGAAAAACTGTTTTTT. As protein: CASSEAGGYNEKLFF. The gene calls are TRBV6-1 and TRBJ1-4; no reliable D call. V lost 0 bases and J 4 bases, leaving 9 bases between the germline ends. The CDR3 spans 15 residues. CDR1 is MNHNS and CDR2 is SASEGT in the germline V gene.

There are a few counts of this clonotype. The gene calls are TRBV12-3 or TRBV12-4 and TRBJ2-4; D gene uncertain. V lost 1 base and J 2 bases, leaving 6 bases between the germline ends. The CDR3 covers 14 residues. The CDR3 bases are TGTGCCAGCAGTTTAGGGCAGTCCAAAAACATTCAGTACTTC. Its protein is CASSLGQSKNIQYF.

This rearrangement joins TRBV6-2 or TRBV6-3 to TRBJ1-2; the D gene is possibly TRBD1 (5 bases). Germline V CDR1 and CDR2: MNHEY, SVGEGT. This CDR3 is built from 14 residues. V was pared by 6 bases and J by 8 bases, with 19 bases between. The CDR3 protein is CASRGLAGRDGYTF. DNA for the CDR3: TGTGCCAGCAGGGGCTTAGCTGGACGGGACGGCTACACCTTC.

Ten or more counts support this clonotype. The V gene is TRBV10-3, the J gene TRBJ1-2; no reliable D call. V was cut by 2 bases and J by 8 bases, with 15 bases left in between. CDR3 length: 14 amino acids. CDR1 ENHRY and CDR2 SYGVKD come from the germline V gene. The CDR3 here is CAISETVHERGYTF. The CDR3 DNA reads TGTGCCATCAGTGAGACGGTCCATGAAAGGGGCTACACCTTC.

The chain combines TRBV24-1 with TRBJ1-5; D gene unclear. This CDR3 comprises 11 residues. V was shortened by 4 bases and J by 10 bases, with 7 bases between the two germline ends. Germline assignment: CDR1 KGHDR and CDR2 SFDVKD. The CDR3, as DNA: TGTGCCACCAGTGAGGGCGGACCCCAGCATTTT. Translated, it gives CATSEGGPQHF.

This clonotype was recorded a few times. This chain uses TRBV7-9 with TRBJ1-1; D gene uncertain. The V end was cut by 5 bases, the J end by 1 base, with 8 bases between. This CDR3 comprises 13 residues. The germline CDR1 and CDR2 sequences are SEHNR and FQNEAQ (reference sequence). The CDR3 loop is CASSARTNTEAFF. CDR3 coding DNA: TGTGCCAGCAGCGCCCGCACGAACACTGAAGCTTTCTTT.

The chain links TRBV4-3 to TRBJ1-5; 11 bases are a match to TRBD1. Trimming cost V 0 bases and J 7 bases; bases outside gene matches: 11. This CDR3 is 18 amino acids long. Germline V gene sequence: CDR1 LGHNA, CDR2 YSLEER. Here the CDR3 reads CASSQDPPWGQGGQPQHF. Written as DNA, the CDR3 is TGCGCCAGCAGCCAAGACCCCCCGTGGGGACAGGGGGGGCAGCCCCAGCATTTT.

This chain joins TRBV10-3 and TRBJ1-2; D remains unclear. V was cut by 6 bases and J by 0 bases, with 11 bases left in between. The CDR3 consists of 14 residues. Germline V CDR1 and CDR2: ENHRY, SYGVKD. CDR3 residues: CAIRDGLANYGYTF. The CDR3 DNA reads TGTGCCATCAGGGACGGATTAGCTAACTATGGCTACACCTTC.

The chain recombines TRBV7-8 with TRBJ2-1; 12 bases are a match to TRBD2. The V gene's germline CDR1 is SGHVS and CDR2 FQNEAQ. This CDR3 has 16 amino acids. V shed 5 bases and J 8 bases; nucleotides not matched to a gene: 10. The CDR3 bases are TGTGCCAGCAGCACCAGACTAGCGGGGGAGACGGATGAGCAGTTCTTC. This codes for CASSTRLAGETDEQFF.

This chain links TRBV21-1 with TRBJ1-2; TRBD1, the table's D call, was not compared with the DNA. TRBV21-1 is marked as a pseudogene. The CDR3 consists of 15 residues. In DNA form, the CDR3 reads TGTGCCAGCAGCCCCTACCCGGGGACGGGGAATGGCTACACCTTC. Encoded protein: CASSPYPGTGNGYTF.

This clonotype has only a few counts. V and J are TRBV5-1 and TRBJ2-5; no firm D call. CDR3 length: 15 amino acids. Germline values: CDR1 SGHRS, CDR2 YFSETQ. The ends were cut back, 4 bases at V and 2 bases at J, with 15 bases in the middle. In nucleotides, the CDR3 is TGCGCCAGCAGCGTTTTAGGGTTACCTCAAGAGACCCAGTACTTC. Protein product: CASSVLGLPQETQYF. The whole variable domain, remainder taken from reference TRBV5-1 and TRBJ2-5, is KAGVTQTPRYLIKTRGQQVTLSCSPISGHRSVSWYQQTPGQGLQFLFEYFSETQRNKGNFPGRFSGRQFSNSRSEMNVSTLELGDSALYLCASSVLGLPQETQYFGPGTRLLVL.

In its sample, this clonotype was seen a few times. The J gene is TRBJ2-7, the V gene TRBV27, with D perhaps given as TRBD1 or TRBD2 (5 bases each). CDR1 MNHEY and CDR2 SMNVEV come from the germline V gene (reference sequence). Trimming cost V 5 bases and J 3 bases, with 17 bases left between them. The CDR3 has 15 amino acids. The CDR3 sequence: CASSLLSGTSYEQYF. CDR3 in DNA: TGTGCCAGCAGTCTTTTGTCGGGGACGAGCTACGAGCAGTACTTC.

This clonotype was observed a handful of times. The chain joins TRBV15 to TRBJ2-2; 7 nucleotides agree with TRBD2. V lost 10 bases, J lost 0 bases, and 5 bases stayed unmatched. This CDR3 region has 14 residues. The germline V gene has CDR1 LNHNV and CDR2 YYDKDF (reference sequence). The CDR3: CAIGGGPNTGELFF. CDR3 nucleotides: TGTGCCATTGGCGGGGGACCGAACACCGGGGAGCTGTTTTTT.